These T cell receptor beta chains were read from a single sample in a study of blood T cell repertoires in COVID-19. The data were produced by immunoSEQ multiplex PCR, yet TCRdb's version contains in-frame clones alone and is incomplete. The repertoire holds 200,000 to 250,000 clones, with approximately 90% as singletons. The sequencing input was PBMCs or T cells enriched from blood (not recorded which). These receptors all come from a woman aged 18-29 years in a cohort exposed to, infected with or recovered from COVID-19 (not recorded which). Each CDR3 is given with its conserved first and last residue. The D gene is left open where the match is weak. The size of a clone is reported for some rows only, either as once, few or many, or as a class for expanded clones.

d_call j_call v_call clone_size cdr3_nt cdr3_aa
NA TRBJ2-5 TRBV24-1 NA TGTGCCACCAGTGATTTTAGCGGGACAGCCCAAGAGACCCAGTACTTC CATSDFSGTAQETQYF
NA TRBJ1-1 TRBV19 once TGTGCCAGTACCGTGCGGGAGAACACTGAAGCTTTCTTT CASTVRENTEAFF
NA TRBJ1-6 TRBV4-2 NA TGTGCCAGCAGAGACTTCTTGAGCTCCTATAATTCACCCCTCCACTTT CASRDFLSSYNSPLHF
NA TRBJ2-1 TRBV20-1 NA TGCAGTGCTAGTCGTGTGGGGGGCTCCTACAATGAGCAGTTCTTC CSASRVGGSYNEQFF
TRBD1 TRBJ2-3 TRBV11-2 NA TGTGCCAGCAGCAAACAGGGGTGGCCAGATACGCAGTATTTT CASSKQGWPDTQYF
TRBD1 TRBJ2-2 TRBV2 NA TGTGCCACCCGACAGGGTGAAACCGGGGAGCTGTTTTTT CATRQGETGELFF
TRBD1 TRBJ1-5 TRBV27 NA TGTGCCAGCAGTTTGACAGGGGGCTTCAATCAGCCCCAGCATTTT CASSLTGGFNQPQHF
TRBD1 TRBJ2-1 TRBV19 NA TGTGCCAGTAGTACCGTAGGACAGGGCGAACGAACCAATGAGCAGTTCTTC CASSTVGQGERTNEQFF
TRBD1 TRBJ1-6 TRBV5-1 NA TGCGCCAGCAGCTCAGGGGACAGGGGAAATTCACCCCTCCACTTT CASSSGDRGNSPLHF
NA TRBJ2-7 TRBV7-9 NA TGTGCCAGCAGCTTAGGACAGGGAGGAGGGTACGAGCAGTACTTC CASSLGQGGGYEQYF
TRBD1 TRBJ1-2 TRBV12-3/TRBV12-4 NA TGTGCCAGCAGTTTGGACAGGGTCAGGGGCTACACCTTC CASSLDRVRGYTF
TRBD2 TRBJ2-3 TRBV11-3 NA TGTGCCAGCAGCTTAGTACTAGCGGGAGCATCAGATACGCAGTATTTT CASSLVLAGASDTQYF
NA TRBJ1-1 TRBV9 NA TGTGCCAGCAGCGTAGGCGGGCTCACTGAAGCTTTCTTT CASSVGGLTEAFF
NA TRBJ2-5 TRBV6-5 NA TGTGCCAGCAGTCAACAGCGAGGGTGGGAGACCCAGTACTTC CASSQQRGWETQYF
NA TRBJ1-6 TRBV28 NA TGTGCCAGCAGTTTGGTTGGCAGGGGATATTCACCCCTCCACTTT CASSLVGRGYSPLHF
NA TRBJ2-2 TRBV2 NA TGTGCCAGCAGTTGGGGGGGACAGAACACCGGGGAGCTGTTTTTT CASSWGGQNTGELFF
NA TRBJ1-5 TRBV2 NA TGTGCCAGCAGTGAAGGAGGTCAGCCCCAGCATTTT CASSEGGQPQHF
NA TRBJ1-3 TRBV6-5 NA TGTGCCAGCACTTCTTCGGGAAACACCATATATTTT CASTSSGNTIYF
TRBD1 TRBJ1-4 TRBV11-3 NA TGTGCCAGCAGCTCGGGACAGGGTGCAACTAATGAAAAACTGTTTTTT CASSSGQGATNEKLFF
NA TRBJ2-1 TRBV29-1 NA TGCAGCGCCCGGGACAACTACAATGAGCAGTTCTTC CSARDNYNEQFF
NA TRBJ2-1 TRBV5-1 once TGCGCCAGCAGCACCGGGACTGACTCCTACAATGAGCAGTTCTTC CASSTGTDSYNEQFF
TRBD2 TRBJ2-1 TRBV24-1 NA TGTGCCACCAGTGACCGACTAGCGGGAGGGCCTAATGAGCAGTTCTTC CATSDRLAGGPNEQFF
NA TRBJ2-7 TRBV5-5 once TGTGCCAGCAGCTCAAGTACCCAGGGGAGCTCCTACGAGCAGTACTTC CASSSSTQGSSYEQYF
NA TRBJ1-4 TRBV2 NA TGTGCCAGCAGGGGGCAATCGGGTGAAAAACTGTTTTTT CASRGQSGEKLFF
TRBD2 TRBJ2-5 TRBV5-1 NA TGCGCCAGCAGCCGGGAGGCGGTAGAGACCCAGTACTTC CASSREAVETQYF
TRBD1 TRBJ1-5 TRBV4-1 NA TGCGCCAGCAGGGCCCAAGGACAGGGGGAAAGTCAGCCCCAGCATTTT CASRAQGQGESQPQHF
TRBD2 TRBJ2-7 TRBV9 NA TGTGCCAGCAGCGTGTTAGCGGGGGGGCCTGACGAGCAGTACTTC CASSVLAGGPDEQYF
NA TRBJ2-5 TRBV9 NA TGTGCAGATCGGGCGGGGTTCTCAGAGACCCAGTACTTC CADRAGFSETQYF
NA TRBJ1-1 TRBV27 once TGTGCCAGCAGTCCCAGGGTAGGCACTGAAGCTTTCTTT CASSPRVGTEAFF
NA TRBJ2-2 TRBV2 NA TGTGCCAGCCGGGGAGGGAACACCGGGGAGCTGTTTTTT CASRGGNTGELFF
TRBD2 TRBJ2-5 TRBV24-1 NA TGTGCCACCAGTGACACGACTAGCGGGAGGGGGCCGAGGGAGACCCAGTACTTC CATSDTTSGRGPRETQYF
TRBD1 TRBJ1-3 TRBV6-6 few TGTGCCAGCAGTCGAGGGGACAGCCTCTCTGGAAACACCATATATTTT CASSRGDSLSGNTIYF
NA TRBJ1-3 TRBV6-1 NA TGTGCCAGCAGTGAAGGACGGGAAGGGAACACCATATATTTT CASSEGREGNTIYF